A single sample is the source of the 26 T cell receptor beta chains below, sequenced in a study of CD4 T cells in relation to SARS-CoV-2 and coronaviruses. These receptors are not linked to any known antigen. The unexposed donors gave CD4+ T cells in about 2010-2019, prior to COVID-19. The cells were cultured for 10 days before CD4+ T cells were isolated. TCRdb's table, derived via immunoSEQ multiplex PCR, lists solely in-frame clones and lacks some. This sample yields 9,500 to 12,000 clones, of which around 80% are seen a single time; roughly 17% belongs to the top ten. Sample: CD4+ T cells from PBMCs, cultured in vitro. The receptors derive from a human donor in good health.

J is TRBJ2-5 and V is TRBV7-2, with 7 bases matching TRBD1. The V gene end was trimmed by 5 bases and the J gene end by 4 bases; junction bases not matched to a gene: 4. The CDR3 runs to 13 residues. Germline CDR1 and CDR2: SGHTA and FQGNSA. CDR3 DNA: TGTGCCAGCAGCCCCTACAGGGGAGAGACCCAGTACTTC. Translating it yields CASSPYRGETQYF.

The chain uses TRBV3-1 (or the pseudogene TRBV3-2) and TRBJ2-5, with D hard to call. This CDR3 has 13 residues. Looked up from germline, CDR1 is LGHDT and CDR2 is YNNKEL (reference sequence). Trimming pared 0 bases from V and 5 bases from J, leaving 7 bases between. The CDR3 loop reads CASSQDLVETQYF. CDR3 nucleotide sequence: TGTGCCAGCAGCCAAGATTTAGTGGAGACCCAGTACTTC.

This chain's CDR3 is CASSPVLAGGTTDTQYF. The CDR3 DNA reads as TGTGCCAGCTCACCAGTACTAGCGGGGGGGACCACAGATACGCAGTATTTT. This chain joins TRBV18 and TRBJ2-3; 13 nucleotides line up with TRBD2. The germline gives CDR1 KGHSH, CDR2 LQKENI. J gave up 2 bases and V 2 bases, and 4 bases lay outside the gene matches. This CDR3 region has 17 residues. Together with reference TRBV18 and TRBJ2-3, the CDR3 gives the full variable domain: NAGVMQNPRHLVRRRGQEARLRCSPMKGHSHVYWYRQLPEEGLKFMVYLQKENIIDESGMPKERFSAEFPKEGPSILRIQQVVRGDSAAYFCASSPVLAGGTTDTQYFGPGTRLTVL.

This clone was observed a single time. J is TRBJ2-3 and V is TRBV5-1, with 10 bases aligning to TRBD2. The V segment lost 6 bases and the J segment 1 base; nucleotides outside the gene matches: 11. The CDR3 is 17 amino acids. Per the germline V gene, CDR1 is SGHRS and CDR2 is YFSETQ. DNA for the CDR3: TGCGCCAGCACCTCTAGCGGGGGTGGCTCGGGCACAGATACGCAGTATTTT. Encoded protein: CASTSSGGGSGTDTQYF.

V is TRBV16 and J is TRBJ1-2, with D possibly being TRBD1 (6 bases). The CDR3 runs 16 residues. The V and J ends lost 3 bases and 3 bases respectively, with 17 bases between them. CDR1 and CDR2 (germline): KGHSY, FQNENV. The CDR3 DNA reads TGTGCCAGCAGCCACAACGCCTTCGCAGGGGACTATGGCTACACCTTC. Its translation is CASSHNAFAGDYGYTF. The entire variable domain, with the rest obtained from reference TRBV16 and TRBJ1-2, is as follows: GEEVAQTPKHLVRGEGQKAKLYCAPIKGHSYVFWYQQVLKNEFKFLISFQNENVFDETGMPKERFSAKCLPNSPCSLEIQATKLEDSAVYFCASSHNAFAGDYGYTFGSGTRLTVV.

This chain links TRBV7-2 with TRBJ2-1, with D tentatively TRBD1 (10 bases). V was pared by 5 bases and J by 10 bases, with 33 bases between. This CDR3 is built from 19 residues. Germline V gene lookup returns CDR1 SGHTA and CDR2 FQGNSA. CDR3 loop: CASSGGTGAYGGGAREQFF. DNA of the CDR3: TGTGCCAGCAGCGGAGGGACAGGGGCTTATGGCGGGGGGGCAAGAGAGCAGTTCTTC. Filled out from reference TRBV7-2 and TRBJ2-1, the complete variable domain reads GAGVSQSPSNKVTEKGKDVELRCDPISGHTALYWYRQSLGQGLEFLIYFQGNSAPDKSGLPSDRFSAERTGGSVSTLTIQRTQQEDSAVYLCASSGGTGAYGGGAREQFFGPGTRLTVL.

J is TRBJ1-3 and V is TRBV11-2, with 8 positions matching TRBD1. The junction had 8 bases not matched to a gene; V was cut back by 3 bases and J by 4 bases. Looked up from germline, CDR1 is SGHAT and CDR2 is FQNNGV. The CDR3 has 16 amino acids. The CDR3 DNA reads as TGTGCCAGCAGCTTGAGAGGTCCAGGGGGCGGAAACACCATATATTTT. This translates into CASSLRGPGGGNTIYF.

The V gene is TRBV25-1, the J gene TRBJ2-7, with D perhaps given as TRBD1 or TRBD2 (5 bases each). V was trimmed by 4 bases and J by 3 bases, leaving 13 bases between them. This CDR3 has 14 residues. Germline V gives CDR1 MGHDK, CDR2 SYGVNS. In nucleotides, the CDR3 is TGTGCCAGCAGTGGACCGTGGGGGAGCTACGAGCAGTACTTC. It encodes CASSGPWGSYEQYF.

The CDR3 here is CASSIGTGAYEQYF. The CDR3, as DNA: TGTGCCAGTAGTATCGGGACAGGGGCCTACGAGCAGTACTTC. This rearrangement joins TRBV19 to TRBJ2-7; 10 bases are a match to TRBD1. The germline gives CDR1 LNHDA, CDR2 SQIVND (reference sequence). The trim removed 3 bases at V and 2 bases at J, leaving 1 base unmatched. The CDR3 length is 14 residues.

This chain links TRBV2 with TRBJ2-3; D ambiguous. Trimming took off 4 bases at V and 3 bases at J, with 5 bases between the two ends. The CDR3 is 12 residues long. Germline V gene data show CDR1 as SNHLY and CDR2 as FYNNEI. The CDR3 loop is CASSVETDTQYF. The CDR3 coding sequence is TGTGCCAGCAGTGTAGAAACAGATACGCAGTATTTT.

This clone came up a few times. The V gene is TRBV5-3, the J gene TRBJ1-1; perhaps TRBD1 as D (6 bases). TRBV5-3 qualifies as an ORF whose function is uncertain. The CDR3 length is 15 residues. Trimming cost V 0 bases and J 1 base, with 10 bases left between them. The CDR3 DNA reads TGTGCCAGAAGCTTGGACAGGGATGCGAACACTGAAGCTTTCTTT. It yields the protein CARSLDRDANTEAFF.

The chain is built from TRBV3-1 (or the pseudogene TRBV3-2) and TRBJ1-4, with D maybe TRBD1 (6 bases). The germline gives CDR1 LGHDT, CDR2 YNNKEL (reference sequence). The CDR3 length is 19 residues. V was cut by 0 bases and J by 4 bases, with 21 bases left in between. The CDR3 spells CASSQDFAVRGHNNEKLFF. The CDR3 DNA is TGTGCCAGCAGCCAAGATTTCGCCGTCAGGGGTCATAATAATGAAAAACTGTTTTTT.

The chain uses TRBV4-2 and TRBJ2-7; D ambiguous. The ends were cut back, 1 base at V and 4 bases at J, with 20 bases in the middle. Per the germline V gene, CDR1 is LGHNA and CDR2 is YNFKEQ. The CDR3 is made up of 17 amino acids. The CDR3 region is CASSQARLPDLDYEQYF. The DNA for the CDR3 is TGTGCCAGCAGCCAAGCGCGGTTGCCCGACCTGGATTACGAGCAGTACTTC.

This chain joins TRBV18 and TRBJ1-4; D remains ambiguous. This CDR3 has 14 amino acids. The V end lost 3 bases, the J end lost 5 bases, and 10 bases lay between the germline ends. The germline gives CDR1 KGHSH, CDR2 LQKENI. CDR3 nucleotides: TGTGCCAGCTCACCTCCCGGGCTAAATGAAAAACTGTTTTTT. As protein: CASSPPGLNEKLFF.

This chain's CDR3 is CASSPNWQRGAAETQYF. In DNA form, the CDR3 reads TGTGCCAGCAGCCCCAATTGGCAGCGGGGGGCGGCGGAGACCCAGTACTTC. The chain uses TRBV7-2 and TRBJ2-5; 9 bases are shared with TRBD2. V shed 5 bases and J 5 bases; nucleotides not matched to a gene: 15. This CDR3 is 17 amino acids long. Looked up from germline, CDR1 is SGHTA and CDR2 is FQGNSA. Full variable domain (outside the CDR3, taken from reference TRBV7-2 and TRBJ2-5): GAGVSQSPSNKVTEKGKDVELRCDPISGHTALYWYRQSLGQGLEFLIYFQGNSAPDKSGLPSDRFSAERTGGSVSTLTIQRTQQEDSAVYLCASSPNWQRGAAETQYFGPGTRLLVL.

CDR3 sequence reads: CASREQKTSLRDGYTF. CDR3 bases: TGTGCCAGCCGAGAACAGAAAACCTCCCTGCGGGATGGCTACACCTTC. This chain joins TRBV2 and TRBJ1-2; D unresolved. Looked up from germline, CDR1 is SNHLY and CDR2 is FYNNEI. The CDR3 covers 16 residues. V lost 8 bases, J lost 6 bases, and 25 bases lay in between. Filled out from reference TRBV2 and TRBJ1-2, the complete variable domain reads EPEVTQTPSHQVTQMGQEVILRCVPISNHLYFYWYRQILGQKVEFLVSFYNNEISEKSEIFDDQFSVERPDGSNFTLKIRSTKLEDSAMYFCASREQKTSLRDGYTFGSGTRLTVV.

V is TRBV19 and J is TRBJ1-2; 11 positions agree with TRBD1. V lost 5 bases and J lost 7; bases outside the gene matches: 6. The CDR3 runs to 14 residues. Germline V gene data show CDR1 as LNHDA and CDR2 as SQIVND (reference sequence). The DNA of the CDR3 is TGTGCCAGTAGTGTCCGGACAGGGGGCTTTGGCTACACCTTC. This gives the protein CASSVRTGGFGYTF.

This clone turned up a few times. This chain links TRBV11-2 with TRBJ1-2; D is possibly TRBD1 (6 bases). CDR1 and CDR2 from the germline V gene are SGHAT and FQNNGV. This CDR3 is 16 amino acids long. The germline V and J ends were trimmed by 2 bases and 5 bases, with 18 bases remaining between them. CDR3 coding DNA: TGTGCCAGCAGCTTAAGGTTCAGGGGAAGAAGGTATGGCTACACCTTC. The encoded protein is CASSLRFRGRRYGYTF.

This chain uses TRBV19 with TRBJ1-1; D is uncertain. With 3 bases removed from V and 6 bases from J, the gap between germline ends came to 11 bases. In germline, CDR1 is LNHDA, CDR2 SQIVND (reference sequence). CDR3 length: 13 residues. The CDR3: CASSMSVAAEAFF. In DNA form, the CDR3 reads TGTGCCAGTAGTATGTCGGTAGCAGCTGAAGCTTTCTTT.

This clone was counted between two and nine times. This rearrangement joins TRBV5-1 to TRBJ2-1; no definite D call. V was clipped by 0 bases and J by 6 bases, with 13 bases between them. The CDR3 contains 15 residues. Germline V gives CDR1 SGHRS, CDR2 YFSETQ. DNA of the CDR3: TGCGCCAGCAGCTTGGTACATGGCACCATCAATGAGCAGTTCTTC. It specifies CASSLVHGTINEQFF.

J is TRBJ2-7 and V is TRBV6-6; the D is unclear. CDR1 is MNHNY and CDR2 is SVGAGI in the germline V gene (reference sequence). With 6 bases removed from V and 2 bases from J, the gap between germline ends came to 14 bases. The CDR3 is 14 residues long. The CDR3 loop reads CASRSPGQAYEQYF. CDR3 DNA sequence: TGTGCCAGCAGATCCCCCGGGCAAGCCTACGAGCAGTACTTC.

This chain links TRBV10-2 with TRBJ1-2; TRBD1 agrees at 8 bases. The germline V gene encodes CDR1 WSHSY and CDR2 SAAADI. The CDR3 covers 13 residues. CDR3 bases: TGCGTCACCGGGACAGGAACTAACTATGGCTACACCTTC. Amino acid sequence: CVTGTGTNYGYTF.

The chain has TRBV2 and TRBJ1-4, with D tentatively TRBD1 (5 bases). This CDR3 is built from 14 residues. V lost 4 bases and J 8 bases, leaving 14 bases between the germline ends. The V gene's germline CDR1 is SNHLY and CDR2 FYNNEI. The DNA for the CDR3 is TGTGCCAGCAGTGTAGGGCAGGGATTCGAAAAACTGTTTTTT. Translating gives CASSVGQGFEKLFF.

The rearrangement links TRBV4-1 to TRBJ2-3; D is possibly TRBD2 (6 bases). This CDR3 is built from 16 residues. The germline V and J ends were trimmed by 0 bases and 2 bases, with 12 bases remaining between them. Per germline, CDR1 MGHRA and CDR2 YSYEKL. The CDR3 region has the DNA TGCGCCAGCAGCCAAGATCTGGGGGAGGTCACAGATACGCAGTATTTT. It is translated as CASSQDLGEVTDTQYF.

The chain combines TRBV19 with TRBJ1-1; the D is unclear. The CDR3 consists of 15 residues. Per germline, CDR1 LNHDA and CDR2 SQIVND (reference sequence). V lost 5 bases to trimming and J lost 0 bases, with 13 bases between them. The CDR3 nucleotides are TGTGCCAGTAGTCCACAAGCTGGGATGAACACTGAAGCTTTCTTT. Translating it yields CASSPQAGMNTEAFF.

In its sample, this clone was seen once. V and J are TRBV5-3 and TRBJ1-1; D is perhaps TRBD1 (6 bases). TRBV5-3 is flagged as an ORF with uncertain function. The CDR3 length is 15 residues. V dropped 0 bases and J dropped 4 bases, with 13 bases sitting between them. CDR3 loop: CARSLDGTLGTEAFF. DNA of the CDR3: TGTGCCAGAAGCTTGGACGGGACACTAGGCACTGAAGCTTTCTTT.